This passage covers 14 T cell receptor beta chains from one sample sequenced in a study of cytomegalovirus exposure and HLA in healthy donors. With 60 Vbeta and 13 Jbeta primers, the PCR was carried out. TCRdb keeps only in-frame clones here, not all; method: immunoSEQ multiplex PCR. The ten most abundant clones cover about 6.8% of a sample with about 110,000 clones. Material for sequencing was PBMCs. The receptors originated from a man in his forties in good health and CMV-seropositive.

The genes are TRBV21-1 and TRBJ2-1; the D segment call TRBD2 is taken from the table without a DNA check. TRBV21-1 is annotated as a pseudogene. The CDR3 totals 18 residues. This CDR3 reads CASSKAWNIGLAGEEQFF. The CDR3, as DNA: TGTGCCAGCAGCAAAGCGTGGAACATCGGACTAGCGGGAGAAGAGCAGTTCTTC.

The V and J genes are TRBV18 and TRBJ2-1; TRBD1 matches at 7 bases. CDR1 and CDR2 (germline): KGHSH, LQKENI. V lost 0 bases to trimming and J lost 3 bases; unmatched junction nucleotides: 8. The CDR3 extends over 17 amino acids. The CDR3 loop reads CASSPPSWDRDYNEQFF. The DNA of the CDR3 is TGTGCCAGCTCACCACCCAGTTGGGACAGAGACTACAATGAGCAGTTCTTC.

On this clone itself: In this CDR3 the conserved last residue, phenylalanine or tryptophan, is missing, so a read error is likely. The chain joins TRBV4-1 to TRBJ1-5; perhaps TRBD1 as D (5 bases). The CDR3 covers 16 residues. V lost 0 bases to trimming and J lost 1 base, with 10 bases between them. Germline CDR1 and CDR2: MGHRA and YSYEKL. The CDR3 nucleotides read TGCGCCAGCAGCCAAGACGGGGGAGGGAGCAATCAGCCCCAGCATTCT. Amino acids: CASSQDGGGSNQPQHS.

The V gene is TRBV4-3, the J gene TRBJ2-1; the match to TRBD2 covers 12 bases. This CDR3 has 15 amino acids. Germline V CDR1 and CDR2: LGHNA, YSLEER. J lost 9 bases, V lost 2 bases, and 5 bases had no gene match. The CDR3 loop reads CASSQSGLAGIEQFF. The CDR3 DNA reads TGCGCCAGCAGCCAAAGTGGACTAGCGGGGATTGAGCAGTTCTTC.

This rearrangement joins TRBV27 to TRBJ2-5; possible D gene TRBD1, 5 bases. This CDR3 is 13 amino acids long. Germline V CDR1 and CDR2: MNHEY, SMNVEV (reference sequence). V was shortened by 3 bases and J by 3 bases, with 8 bases between the two germline ends. The CDR3 spells CASSFTGEETQYF. CDR3 nucleotides: TGTGCCAGCAGTTTCACAGGCGAAGAGACCCAGTACTTC.

This chain joins TRBV4-1 and TRBJ2-1, with 13 bases matching TRBD2. CDR1 and CDR2 from the germline V gene are MGHRA and YSYEKL. The CDR3 is 15 residues long. Trimming cost V 4 bases and J 4 bases; bases outside gene matches: 1. This CDR3 reads CASSPTSGGYNEQFF. CDR3 coding DNA: TGCGCCAGCAGCCCGACTAGCGGGGGGTACAATGAGCAGTTCTTC.

This chain uses TRBV5-6 with TRBJ2-1; 16 positions agree with TRBD2. V dropped 4 bases and J dropped 7; count of bases not matched to a gene: 14. CDR1 and CDR2 (germline): SGHDT, YYEEEE. The CDR3 contains 19 residues. The chain's CDR3 is CASSPTPGLAGGPGNEQFF. CDR3 sequence (DNA): TGTGCCAGCAGCCCAACCCCGGGACTAGCGGGAGGGCCTGGAAATGAGCAGTTCTTC. The full variable domain, rest sourced from reference TRBV5-6 and TRBJ2-1, is DAGVTQSPTHLIKTRGQQVTLRCSPKSGHDTVSWYQQALGQGPQFIFQYYEEEERQRGNFPDRFSGHQFPNYSSELNVNALLLGDSALYLCASSPTPGLAGGPGNEQFFGPGTRLTVL.

The V call is TRBV5-1, the J call TRBJ1-1; TRBD1 might be the D (6 bases). Between the trimmed V and J ends, which lost 0 bases and 4 bases, there was a span of 13 bases. The CDR3 consists of 15 residues. Germline lookup yields CDR1 SGHRS and CDR2 YFSETQ. The CDR3 loop reads CASSLARGAGTEAFF. The DNA of the CDR3 is TGCGCCAGCAGCTTGGCCCGGGGGGCCGGCACTGAAGCTTTCTTT.

The chain recombines TRBV5-6 with TRBJ2-7; D is uncertain. The CDR3 sequence is 13 residues long. Germline-derived CDR1 and CDR2 are SGHDT and YYEEEE. V dropped 4 bases and J dropped 4 bases, with 12 bases sitting between them. The CDR3 sequence: CASSLLDAYEQYF. The CDR3 coding sequence is TGTGCCAGCAGCCTTCTAGATGCTTACGAGCAGTACTTC. Complete variable domain (other parts from reference TRBV5-6 and TRBJ2-7): DAGVTQSPTHLIKTRGQQVTLRCSPKSGHDTVSWYQQALGQGPQFIFQYYEEEERQRGNFPDRFSGHQFPNYSSELNVNALLLGDSALYLCASSLLDAYEQYFGPGTRLTVT.

This chain links TRBV6-5 with TRBJ1-4; 10 positions agree with TRBD1. This CDR3 comprises 15 residues. Germline loops: CDR1 MNHEY, CDR2 SVGAGI. The ends lost 5 bases at V and 6 bases at J; junction bases unmatched: 6. The DNA for the CDR3 is TGTGCCAGCAGTCGGAGACAGGGGGCATATGAAAAACTGTTTTTT. Protein product: CASSRRQGAYEKLFF.

The rearrangement links TRBV28 to TRBJ2-3, with 8 bases identical to TRBD2. In germline, CDR1 is MDHEN, CDR2 SYDVKM. Trimming took 5 bases from V and 5 from J; bases not matched to a gene: 9. The CDR3 extends over 15 amino acids. The CDR3 loop is CASSLEYLAGDTQYF. The CDR3 coding sequence is TGTGCCAGCAGTCTAGAATACCTAGCGGGAGATACGCAGTATTTT.

The rearrangement uses TRBV5-5 and TRBJ2-1, with 8 bases aligning to TRBD1. Germline V gene lookup returns CDR1 SGHKS and CDR2 YYEKEE (reference sequence). This CDR3 is 14 amino acids long. With V trimmed by 3 bases and J by 9 bases, 8 bases remained unmatched. The CDR3 region is CASSWDRSSGEQFF. The CDR3 DNA sequence: TGTGCCAGCAGCTGGGACAGGAGTTCAGGTGAGCAGTTCTTC.

The chain links TRBV6-1 to TRBJ1-5, with a tentative D call TRBD1 (5 bases). Germline CDR1 is MNHNS and CDR2 is SASEGT. The V and J ends lost 3 bases and 7 bases respectively, with 10 bases between them. CDR3 size: 13 residues. The CDR3 region has the DNA TGTGCCAGCAGTGAGGCGGGGGACCAGCCCCAGCATTTT. Its translation: CASSEAGDQPQHF.

The gene calls are TRBV2 and TRBJ2-5; D remains ambiguous. CDR1 is SNHLY and CDR2 is FYNNEI in the germline V gene. This CDR3 has 11 residues. V shed 6 bases and J shed 3 bases, with 5 bases lying between them. The CDR3 DNA reads TGTGCCAGCAGCCACAAAGAGACCCAGTACTTC. Amino acid sequence: CASSHKETQYF.